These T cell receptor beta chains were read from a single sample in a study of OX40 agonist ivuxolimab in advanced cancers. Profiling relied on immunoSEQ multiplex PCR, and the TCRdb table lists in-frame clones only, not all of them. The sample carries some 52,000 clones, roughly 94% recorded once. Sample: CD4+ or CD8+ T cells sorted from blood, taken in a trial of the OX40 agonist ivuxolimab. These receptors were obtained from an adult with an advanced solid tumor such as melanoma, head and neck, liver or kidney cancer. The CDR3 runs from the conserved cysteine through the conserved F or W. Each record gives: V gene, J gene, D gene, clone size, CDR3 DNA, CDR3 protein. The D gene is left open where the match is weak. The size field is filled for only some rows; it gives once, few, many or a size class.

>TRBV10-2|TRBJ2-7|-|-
TGCGCCAGCAGAAAACGGGACGGAACCTACGAGCAGTACTTC
CASRKRDGTYEQYF
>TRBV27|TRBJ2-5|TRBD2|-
TGTGCCAGCAGTTCAGGGTGGGGGGGAGAGACCCAGTACTTC
CASSSGWGGETQYF
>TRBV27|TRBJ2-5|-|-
TGTGCCAGCAGTTTAAGGGGACCTTCGGGGTGGGAGACCCAGTACTTC
CASSLRGPSGWETQYF
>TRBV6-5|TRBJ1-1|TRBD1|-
TGTGCCAGCGTAGAGGACAGGGCGGCTTTCTTT
CASVEDRAAFF
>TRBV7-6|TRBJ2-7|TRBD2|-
TGTGCCAGCAGCTTAGGGACTAGCGGGAAAGTCGAGCAGTACTTC
CASSLGTSGKVEQYF
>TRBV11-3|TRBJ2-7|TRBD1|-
TGTGCCAGCAGCTCACAGGGGGCCCACCACGAGCAGTACTTC
CASSSQGAHHEQYF
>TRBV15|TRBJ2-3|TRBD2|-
TGTGCCACCAGCAGAGGCGGGAGGGACACAGATACGCAGTATTTT
CATSRGGRDTDTQYF
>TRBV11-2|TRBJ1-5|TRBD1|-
TGTGCCAGCAGCTCCGGGACAGGGGGGCCCCAGCATTTT
CASSSGTGGPQHF
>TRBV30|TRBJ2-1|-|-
TGTGCCTGCGGGACCAGCAATGAGCAGTTCTTC
CACGTSNEQFF
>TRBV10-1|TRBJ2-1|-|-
TGCGCCAGCAGTGAGGGTGTAGGGTTGGATGGTGAGCAGTTCTTC
CASSEGVGLDGEQFF
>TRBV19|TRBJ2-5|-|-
TGTGCCAGTACCTCCGGCCCTAGGTGGACAACTGAGACCCAGTACTTC
CASTSGPRWTTETQYF
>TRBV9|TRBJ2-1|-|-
TGTGCCAGCAGCGTAGACGGACGGTTCTACAATGAGCAGTTCTTC
CASSVDGRFYNEQFF
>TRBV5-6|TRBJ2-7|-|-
TGTGCCAGCAACCCCGGCGTAGGGCCTTACGAGCAGTACTTC
CASNPGVGPYEQYF
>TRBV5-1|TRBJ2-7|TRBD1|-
TGCGCCAGCAGCTTTCGGACAGGGACCTACGAGCAGTACTTC
CASSFRTGTYEQYF
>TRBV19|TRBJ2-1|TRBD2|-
TGTGCCAGTAGTCTCCGACTAGCGGGGGCATACAATGAGCAGTTCTTC
CASSLRLAGAYNEQFF
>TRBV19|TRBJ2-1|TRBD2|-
TGTGCCACCACACTAGCGGGGGATAGCTCCTACAATGAGCAGTTCTTC
CATTLAGDSSYNEQFF
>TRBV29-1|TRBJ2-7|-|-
TGCAGCGTTGAAAGTGACCTCGGGCCAAAATACGAGCAGTACTTC
CSVESDLGPKYEQYF
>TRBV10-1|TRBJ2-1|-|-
TGCGCCAGCAACGCGGCAGCAAACTCCTACAATGAGCAGTTCTTC
CASNAAANSYNEQFF
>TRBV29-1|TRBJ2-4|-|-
TGCAGCGTTGACGGAGGGGGGGTGGCCAAAAACATTCAGTACTTC
CSVDGGGVAKNIQYF
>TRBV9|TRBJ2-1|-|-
TGTGCCAGCAGCGTAGGCGGGGCCTCCTACAATGAGCAGTTCTTC
CASSVGGASYNEQFF
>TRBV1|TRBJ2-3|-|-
TGCACCAGCAGCCAAGATCGACTACCCAAACGCACAGATACGCAGTATTTT
CTSSQDRLPKRTDTQYF
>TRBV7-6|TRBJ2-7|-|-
TGTGCCAGCAGCCCCCGGGACACCTACGAGCAGTACTTC
CASSPRDTYEQYF
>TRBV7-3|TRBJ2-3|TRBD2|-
TGTGCCAGCAGCTGGGACTACCAAGATACGCAGTATTTT
CASSWDYQDTQYF
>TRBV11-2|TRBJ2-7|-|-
TGTGCCAGCAGCTCCGCCACGGACAGCCGTCCCTACGAGCAGTACTTC
CASSSATDSRPYEQYF
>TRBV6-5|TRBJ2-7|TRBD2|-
TGTGCCAGCAGTTACGGTGGGGGAGGGCTCCTCTACGAGCAGTACTTC
CASSYGGGGLLYEQYF
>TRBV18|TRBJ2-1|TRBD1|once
TGTGCCAGCTCGCCGGGGACAGGCTATGAGCAGTTCTTC
CASSPGTGYEQFF